This T cell receptor (beta chain) was sequenced during a study of CD8 T cells in ankylosing spondylitis. Points from the study as a whole: It appeared that ankylosing spondylitis blood was characterized by a TCR beta motif of roughly 8 highly homologous variants.

This CDR3 contains 14 residues. Germline trimming cut 5 bases from V and 4 bases from J; bases unmatched to any gene: 8. Germline CDR1 and CDR2: LNHDA and SQIVND (reference sequence). TCRdb reprocessed the 5' RACE reads via MiXCR and lists one record per CDR3 protein. The sample includes approximately 150,000 distinct CDR3 sequences, 25% to 35% of them seen just once. About this clonotype: Its matching antigen is unknown.

The chain couples TRBV19 to TRBJ2-7; 7 positions match TRBD2. The material sequenced was synovial fluid, either unsorted or a sorted T cell fraction (not recorded which). The sequence came from a male donor with ankylosing spondylitis. This CDR3 reads CASSDSSGDYEQYF. The CDR3 DNA sequence: TGTGCCAGTAGTGATTCGAGCGGGGATTACGAGCAGTACTTC.